Below are 27 T cell receptor beta chains sequenced from a single sample in a study of high-grade serous ovarian cancer treatment subgroups. Measured with immunoSEQ multiplex PCR; TCRdb has only the in-frame clones, and not every one. The data hold approximately 40,000 clones, with approximately 81% observed a single time. Tumor samples were taken before definitive surgery or chemotherapy. The sequenced material came from tumor tissue. The receptors were gathered from a human donor with high-grade serous ovarian cancer.

This rearrangement joins TRBV28 to TRBJ1-1; a possible D gene is TRBD1 (6 bases). Germline lookup yields CDR1 MDHEN and CDR2 SYDVKM. The CDR3 totals 11 residues. V lost 9 bases and J 4 bases, leaving 9 bases between the germline ends. As DNA, the CDR3 is TGTGCCAGTTACAGGGCCACTGAAGCTTTCTTT. It encodes CASYRATEAFF.

This chain links TRBV30 with TRBJ2-7; D possibly uses TRBD1 or TRBD2 (5 bases each). The CDR3 loop spans 14 amino acids. V shed 5 bases and J shed 1 base, with 15 bases lying between them. The germline CDR1 and CDR2 sequences are GTSNPN and SVGIG (reference sequence). The CDR3, as DNA: TGTGCCTGGCGGGGACGGTCGATTTCCTACGAGCAGTACTTC. This gives the protein CAWRGRSISYEQYF. The entire variable domain, with the rest obtained from reference TRBV30 and TRBJ2-7, is as follows: SQTIHQWPATLVQPVGSPLSLECTVEGTSNPNLYWYRQAAGRGLQLLFYSVGIGQISSEVPQNLSASRPQDRQFILSSKKLLLSDSGFYLCAWRGRSISYEQYFGPGTRLTVT.

This clone was picked up a small number of times. The chain carries TRBV19 and TRBJ1-2, with 7 bases that match TRBD1. Germline V gene data show CDR1 as LNHDA and CDR2 as SQIVND (reference sequence). Germline trimming cut 6 bases from V and 2 bases from J; bases unmatched to any gene: 9. This CDR3 has 15 residues. The CDR3 is CASRTGTALNYGYTF. In DNA form, the CDR3 reads TGTGCCAGTAGGACCGGGACAGCCTTAAACTATGGCTACACCTTC.

The count of this clone is one. The chain combines TRBV6-6 with TRBJ1-1, with a weak D call TRBD1 (5 bases). The CDR3 extends over 15 amino acids. Germline CDR1 is MNHNY and CDR2 is SVGAGI (reference sequence). The germline V and J ends were trimmed by 3 bases and 2 bases, with 13 bases remaining between them. CDR3 in amino acids: CASSYEGMINTEAFF. For the CDR3, the DNA is TGTGCCAGCAGTTATGAGGGGATGATAAACACTGAAGCTTTCTTT.

This sequence joins TRBV6-6 and TRBJ1-2, with D possibly matching TRBD1 (5 bases). The V gene's germline CDR1 is MNHNY and CDR2 SVGAGI (reference sequence). The CDR3 spans 14 residues. V was cut by 6 bases and J by 4 bases, with 15 bases left in between. CDR3 sequence: CASSRGRQSYGYTF. The DNA for the CDR3 is TGTGCCAGCAGCCGGGGACGCCAAAGCTATGGCTACACCTTC.

This chain uses TRBV7-9 with TRBJ1-4; TRBD1 aligns across 9 bases. With V trimmed by 1 base and J by 8 bases, 8 bases remained unmatched. Germline loops: CDR1 SEHNR, CDR2 FQNEAQ (reference sequence). This CDR3 spans 16 amino acids. For the CDR3, the DNA is TGTGCCAGCAGCTTAGGGCGTGGGACAGGGAGCGAAAAACTGTTTTTT. This codes for CASSLGRGTGSEKLFF.

V usage is TRBV10-2 and J usage is TRBJ2-4; D not certain. Trimming removed 10 bases at V and 0 bases at J, with 16 bases between. Germline V gene lookup returns CDR1 WSHSY and CDR2 SAAADI. The CDR3 runs to 15 residues. CDR3 sequence (DNA): TGCGCCACCGAAATCCACTTCTTAGCCAAAAACATTCAGTACTTC. It translates to CATEIHFLAKNIQYF.

The chain joins TRBV30 to TRBJ1-2; TRBD1 matches 9 bases. Germline loops: CDR1 GTSNPN, CDR2 SVGIG (reference sequence). The CDR3 length is 13 residues. J gave up 8 bases and V 5 bases, and 9 bases lay outside the gene matches. The CDR3 loop reads CAWVGQGIVGYTF. The CDR3 bases are TGTGCCTGGGTGGGACAGGGCATAGTCGGCTACACCTTC.

CDR3 sequence (DNA): TGTGCCAGCAGCTTGGCTAGCGCCTCCTACGAGCAGTACTTC. It translates to CASSLASASYEQYF. The chain employs TRBV5-4 and TRBJ2-7; a weak D match, TRBD2 (6 bases). Germline values: CDR1 SGHNT, CDR2 YYREEE (reference sequence). Trimming shortened V by 0 bases and J by 0 bases, and 7 bases separated the two germline ends. The length of the CDR3 is 14 residues.

This clone was detected once. This chain links TRBV9 with TRBJ2-2, with D perhaps matching TRBD1 or TRBD2 (7 bases each). The germline V gene encodes CDR1 SGDLS and CDR2 YYNGEE. The CDR3 is made up of 16 amino acids. The V and J ends lost 4 bases and 7 bases respectively, with 20 bases between them. The CDR3 here is CASSPRFPGGDGELFF. The CDR3 region has the DNA TGTGCCAGCAGCCCCCGTTTCCCAGGGGGGGACGGGGAGCTGTTTTTT.

The V and J genes are TRBV20-1 and TRBJ2-1, with D uncertain. Germline assignment: CDR1 DFQATT and CDR2 SNEGSKA (reference sequence). The CDR3 totals 11 residues. V was clipped by 3 bases and J by 8 bases, with 8 bases between them. The CDR3 loop reads CSARLVDEQFF. The CDR3 DNA sequence: TGCAGTGCTAGGTTAGTCGATGAGCAGTTCTTC.

The V gene is TRBV19, the J gene TRBJ2-6; tentatively, D is TRBD1 (5 bases). With 5 bases removed from V and 0 bases from J, the gap between germline ends came to 11 bases. Per the germline V gene, CDR1 is LNHDA and CDR2 is SQIVND (reference sequence). This CDR3 spans 16 amino acids. The CDR3 coding sequence is TGTGCCAGTAGTCCCACAGGATACTCTGGGGCCAACGTCCTGACTTTC. This translates into CASSPTGYSGANVLTF.

This chain links TRBV7-2 with TRBJ1-2, with 7 bases fitting TRBD1. This CDR3 spans 14 amino acids. V dropped 1 base and J dropped 7; count of bases not matched to a gene: 6. Per germline, CDR1 SGHTA and CDR2 FQGNSA. This CDR3 is CASSLGGGKGGYTF. In DNA, the CDR3 is TGTGCCAGCAGCTTAGGAGGGGGCAAAGGTGGCTACACCTTC.

The chain has TRBV19 and TRBJ1-2; D uncertain. The CDR3 has 15 amino acids. The germline V and J ends were trimmed by 3 bases and 4 bases, with 15 bases remaining between them. From germline, CDR1 is LNHDA and CDR2 SQIVND (reference sequence). CDR3 sequence (DNA): TGTGCCAGTAGTATTACCCCCCCACGCGGCTATGGCTACACCTTC. Residues: CASSITPPRGYGYTF.

The chain has TRBV7-2 and TRBJ2-1; D ambiguous. Germline values: CDR1 SGHTA, CDR2 FQGNSA. The CDR3 consists of 14 residues. The germline V and J ends were trimmed by 7 bases and 2 bases, with 12 bases remaining between them. In DNA, the CDR3 is TGTGCCAGCACCCCGGACCTAACCTACAATGAGCAGTTCTTC. Encoded protein: CASTPDLTYNEQFF.

V usage is TRBV14 and J usage is TRBJ2-4; D may match TRBD1 or TRBD2 (5 bases each). This CDR3 is built from 16 residues. Trimming removed 2 bases at V and 6 bases at J, with 17 bases between. The germline gives CDR1 SGHDN, CDR2 FVKESK. As DNA, the CDR3 is TGTGCCAGCAGCCAATCGATGGGGGAACGAAGAAACATTCAGTACTTC. Its translation: CASSQSMGERRNIQYF.

This chain uses TRBV14 with TRBJ2-2; D is possibly TRBD1 (5 bases). Germline lookup yields CDR1 SGHDN and CDR2 FVKESK. Trimming took 1 base from V and 5 from J, leaving 8 bases between them. CDR3 length equals 14 residues. Written as DNA, the CDR3 is TGTGCCAGCAGCCAAGGGCAGGGAACCGGGGAGCTGTTTTTT. It is translated as CASSQGQGTGELFF. Variable domain in full (rest from reference TRBV14 and TRBJ2-2): EAGVTQFPSHSVIEKGQTVTLRCDPISGHDNLYWYRRVMGKEIKFLLHFVKESKQDESGMPNNRFLAERTGGTYSTLKVQPAELEDSGVYFCASSQGQGTGELFFGEGSRLTVL.

The J gene is TRBJ2-7, the V gene TRBV7-2; perhaps TRBD1 as D (5 bases). CDR3 size: 14 residues. Germline V CDR1 and CDR2: SGHTA, FQGNSA. Trimming removed 5 bases from V and 0 bases from J, with 11 bases in between. CDR3: CASSARTNSYEQYF. The CDR3 nucleotides read TGTGCCAGCAGCGCTAGGACAAACTCCTACGAGCAGTACTTC.

The V and J genes are TRBV9 and TRBJ2-3; D assignment may be TRBD1 or TRBD2 (5 bases each). This CDR3 contains 14 residues. Germline V gene sequence: CDR1 SGDLS, CDR2 YYNGEE. Trimming cost V 3 bases and J 1 base, with 9 bases left between them. This CDR3 is CASSARGGTDTQYF. The CDR3 nucleotides are TGTGCCAGCAGCGCTAGGGGAGGCACAGATACGCAGTATTTT.

J is TRBJ2-5 and V is TRBV11-2; 7 positions match TRBD2. Trimming took 5 bases from V and 5 from J; bases not matched to a gene: 14. Looked up from germline, CDR1 is SGHAT and CDR2 is FQNNGV. The CDR3 loop spans 16 amino acids. The CDR3 DNA follows: TGTGCCAGCAGCGGACGGGGGGTTTCGGCTGGCGAGACCCAGTACTTC. Amino acid sequence: CASSGRGVSAGETQYF.

This chain joins TRBV12-2 and TRBJ2-3; the D segment call TRBD2 is taken from the table without a DNA check. TRBV12-2 is noted as a pseudogene. This CDR3 has 16 residues. The CDR3 sequence is CASRLGCGRLTDTQYF. DNA of the CDR3: TGTGCAAGTCGCTTGGGTTGCGGGAGGCTCACAGATACGCAGTATTTT.

This sequence joins TRBV7-6 and TRBJ2-1, with D maybe TRBD1 (6 bases). There are 13 residues in the CDR3. The ends were cut back, 3 bases at V and 13 bases at J, with 16 bases in the middle. CDR1 SGHVS and CDR2 FNYEAQ come from the germline V gene. CDR3 sequence: CASSFHLGQSQFF. The CDR3 DNA sequence: TGTGCCAGCAGCTTCCATCTTGGACAGTCCCAGTTCTTC.

This clone came up once. The CDR3, as DNA: TGTGCCAGCAGCCTCAACACCGGGGAGCTGTTTTTT. Residues: CASSLNTGELFF. The V call is TRBV6-5, the J call TRBJ2-2; D remains unclear. The length of the CDR3 is 12 residues. With 6 bases removed from V and 2 bases from J, the gap between germline ends came to 4 bases. Germline V lookup: CDR1 MNHEY, CDR2 SVGAGI.

The chain is built from TRBV13 and TRBJ2-5; the D gene is possibly TRBD1 (6 bases). The V end lost 1 base, the J end lost 4 bases, and 7 bases lay between the germline ends. This CDR3 comprises 13 residues. Germline-derived CDR1 and CDR2 are PRHDT and FYEKMQ (reference sequence). CDR3 DNA: TGTGCCAGCAGCTTAGAACAGGGAGAGACCCAGTACTTC. Protein: CASSLEQGETQYF.

The V and J genes are TRBV10-3 and TRBJ2-5; possibly TRBD1 for D (6 bases). The CDR3 contains 15 residues. The germline V gene has CDR1 ENHRY and CDR2 SYGVKD. Trimming shortened V by 3 bases and J by 2 bases, and 13 bases separated the two germline ends. The CDR3 DNA is TGTGCCATCAGTGAAGATCCGGACAGACAAGAGACCCAGTACTTC. It yields the protein CAISEDPDRQETQYF.

The V gene is TRBV28, the J gene TRBJ1-2; 9 nucleotides match TRBD1. Per the germline V gene, CDR1 is MDHEN and CDR2 is SYDVKM. The CDR3 is made up of 16 amino acids. V was clipped by 5 bases and J by 0 bases; unmatched bases: 7. The CDR3 loop is CASSTPTGGANYGYTF. The CDR3 DNA follows: TGTGCCAGCAGTACCCCTACAGGGGGCGCTAACTATGGCTACACCTTC.

The count of this clone is one. This chain connects TRBV7-6 to TRBJ2-3, with a weak D call TRBD2 (6 bases). This CDR3 has 16 residues. V shed 5 bases and J shed 2 bases, with 17 bases lying between them. Germline V lookup: CDR1 SGHVS, CDR2 FNYEAQ. The CDR3 sequence: CASSNPGGSDTDTQYF. CDR3 bases: TGTGCCAGCAGCAATCCCGGGGGTAGCGACACAGATACGCAGTATTTT.